This T cell receptor (beta chain) was recorded in a study of T cell repertoires in cytomegalovirus infection. Turning to this clonotype: As yet, its antigen is unknown.

A single record per CDR3 protein comes from TCRdb applying MiXCR to the reads. The sample has roughly 60,000 distinct CDR3 sequences; roughly 32% are singletons. Trimming took 9 bases from V and 6 from J; bases not matched to a gene: 9. Germline V gene sequence: CDR1 SNHLY, CDR2 FYNNEI. This CDR3 is built from 14 residues. This clonotype originated in a human donor in good health (CMV status not recorded). Some clones in this sample may be carry-over from other donors' samples. The J gene is TRBJ2-1, the V gene TRBV2, with 9 positions matching TRBD1. Source material: PBMCs, sequenced either directly or after in vitro stimulation (not recorded which). CDR3 residues: CASGDRGGSNEQFF. CDR3 nucleotides: TGTGCCAGTGGTGACAGGGGGGGATCCAATGAGCAGTTCTTC.